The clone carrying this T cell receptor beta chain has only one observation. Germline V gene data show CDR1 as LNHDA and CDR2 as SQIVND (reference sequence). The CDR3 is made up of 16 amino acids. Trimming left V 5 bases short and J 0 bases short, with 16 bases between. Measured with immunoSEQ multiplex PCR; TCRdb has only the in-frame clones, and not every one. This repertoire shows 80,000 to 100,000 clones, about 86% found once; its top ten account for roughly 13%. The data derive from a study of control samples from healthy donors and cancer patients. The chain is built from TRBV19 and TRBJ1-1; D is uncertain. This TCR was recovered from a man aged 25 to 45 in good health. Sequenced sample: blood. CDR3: CASSPAIGSMNTEAFF. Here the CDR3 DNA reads TGTGCCAGTAGTCCGGCTATTGGGTCCATGAACACTGAAGCTTTCTTT.